This T cell receptor (beta chain) was identified in a study of cytomegalovirus exposure and HLA in healthy donors. Study observations and caveats: The study labeled about 160 TCR beta chains cytomegalovirus-associated. At a 0.05 false discovery rate, a later analysis found some 18,000 TCR beta sequences to be associated with HLA alleles.

This CDR3 comprises 13 residues. Germline-derived CDR1 and CDR2 are KGHSH and LQKENI. Unmatched junction bases numbered 1, after V lost 1 base and J lost 9 bases. Researchers ran the PCR with 60 Vbeta and 13 Jbeta primers. Clones were read by immunoSEQ multiplex PCR, and TCRdb kept only the in-frame ones, dropping some. The data hold around 190,000 clones, with roughly 80% observed a single time. About this clone itself: Its antigen remains unknown.

This sequence joins TRBV18 and TRBJ2-1; TRBD1 agrees at 9 bases. The source is a middle-aged man in good health and CMV-seropositive. Sequenced: PBMCs. The CDR3 region has the DNA TGTGCCAGCTCACCACGGGACAGGGCTGAGCAGTTCTTC. This translates into CASSPRDRAEQFF. The variable domain in full, with the rest retrieved from reference TRBV18 and TRBJ2-1, is NAGVMQNPRHLVRRRGQEARLRCSPMKGHSHVYWYRQLPEEGLKFMVYLQKENIIDESGMPKERFSAEFPKEGPSILRIQQVVRGDSAAYFCASSPRDRAEQFFGPGTRLTVL.